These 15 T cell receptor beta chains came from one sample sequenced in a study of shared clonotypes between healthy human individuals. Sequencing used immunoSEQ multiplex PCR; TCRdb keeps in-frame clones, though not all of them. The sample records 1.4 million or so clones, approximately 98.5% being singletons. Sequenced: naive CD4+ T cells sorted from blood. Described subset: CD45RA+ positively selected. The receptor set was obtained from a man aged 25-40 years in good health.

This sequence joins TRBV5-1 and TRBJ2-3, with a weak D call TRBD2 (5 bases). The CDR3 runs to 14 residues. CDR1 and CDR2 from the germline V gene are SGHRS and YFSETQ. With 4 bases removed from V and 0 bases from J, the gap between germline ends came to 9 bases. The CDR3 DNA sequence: TGCGCCAGCAGCGTACCTAGCAGCACAGATACGCAGTATTTT. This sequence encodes CASSVPSSTDTQYF. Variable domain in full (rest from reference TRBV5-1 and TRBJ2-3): KAGVTQTPRYLIKTRGQQVTLSCSPISGHRSVSWYQQTPGQGLQFLFEYFSETQRNKGNFPGRFSGRQFSNSRSEMNVSTLELGDSALYLCASSVPSSTDTQYFGPGTRLTVL.

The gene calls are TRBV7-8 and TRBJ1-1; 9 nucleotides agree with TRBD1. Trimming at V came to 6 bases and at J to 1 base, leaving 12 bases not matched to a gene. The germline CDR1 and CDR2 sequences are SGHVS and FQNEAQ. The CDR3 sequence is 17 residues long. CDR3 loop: CASSSRGQGGWNTEAFF. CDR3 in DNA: TGTGCCAGCAGTTCCCGGGGACAGGGAGGTTGGAACACTGAAGCTTTCTTT.

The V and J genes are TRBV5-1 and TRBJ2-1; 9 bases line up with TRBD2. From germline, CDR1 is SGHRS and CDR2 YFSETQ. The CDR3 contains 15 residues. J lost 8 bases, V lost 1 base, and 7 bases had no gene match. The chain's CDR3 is CASSLRVAGDDEQFF. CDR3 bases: TGCGCCAGCAGCTTGAGAGTAGCGGGAGACGATGAGCAGTTCTTC.

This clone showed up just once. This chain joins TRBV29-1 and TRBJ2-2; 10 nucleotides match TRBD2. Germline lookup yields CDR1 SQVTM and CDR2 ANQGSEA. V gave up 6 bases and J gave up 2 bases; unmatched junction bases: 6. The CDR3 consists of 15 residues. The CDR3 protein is CSVRTSGLNTGELFF. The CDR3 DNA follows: TGCAGCGTCCGGACTAGCGGACTAAACACCGGGGAGCTGTTTTTT.

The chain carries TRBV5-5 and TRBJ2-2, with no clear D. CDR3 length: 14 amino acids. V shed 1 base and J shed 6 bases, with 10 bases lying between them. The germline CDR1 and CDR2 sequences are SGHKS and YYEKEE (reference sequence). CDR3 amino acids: CASSLFWTAGELFF. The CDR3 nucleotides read TGTGCCAGCAGCTTGTTCTGGACGGCCGGGGAGCTGTTTTTT.

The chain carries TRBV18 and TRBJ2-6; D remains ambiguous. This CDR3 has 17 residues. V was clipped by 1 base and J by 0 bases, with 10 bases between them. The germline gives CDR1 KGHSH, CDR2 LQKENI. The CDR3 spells CASSPLVPGSGANVLTF. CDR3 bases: TGTGCCAGCTCACCACTCGTACCTGGCTCTGGGGCCAACGTCCTGACTTTC.

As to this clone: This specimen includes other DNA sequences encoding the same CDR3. CDR3: CSARNSYEQYF. The CDR3 nucleotides read TGCAGTGCTAGAAATAGTTACGAGCAGTACTTC. The genes are TRBV20-1 and TRBJ2-7; D unresolved. The germline gives CDR1 DFQATT, CDR2 SNEGSKA (reference sequence). V was clipped by 2 bases and J by 4 bases, with 6 bases between them. The CDR3 loop spans 11 amino acids.

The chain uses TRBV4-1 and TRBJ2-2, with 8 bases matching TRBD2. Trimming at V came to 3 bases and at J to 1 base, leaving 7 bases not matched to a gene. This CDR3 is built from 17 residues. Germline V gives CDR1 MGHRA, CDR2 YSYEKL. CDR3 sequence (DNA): TGCGCCAGCAGCCAGAGGACGAGCGGGAGGAACACCGGGGAGCTGTTTTTT. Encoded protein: CASSQRTSGRNTGELFF.

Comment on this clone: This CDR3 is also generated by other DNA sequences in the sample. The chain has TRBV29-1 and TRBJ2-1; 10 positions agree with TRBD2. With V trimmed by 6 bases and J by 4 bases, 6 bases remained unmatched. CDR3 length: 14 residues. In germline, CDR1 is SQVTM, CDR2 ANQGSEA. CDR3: CSVARTSGYNEQFF. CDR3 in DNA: TGCAGCGTGGCACGGACTAGCGGTTACAATGAGCAGTTCTTC.

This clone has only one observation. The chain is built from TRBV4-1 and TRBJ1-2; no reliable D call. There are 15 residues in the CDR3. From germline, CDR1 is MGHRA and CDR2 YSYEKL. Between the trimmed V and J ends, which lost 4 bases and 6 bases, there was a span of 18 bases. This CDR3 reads CASSPYEAGSHGYTF. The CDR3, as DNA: TGCGCCAGCAGCCCATACGAAGCAGGATCTCATGGCTACACCTTC.

The CDR3 DNA sequence: TGTGCCAGCAGCTTACGGACAGGGGGAATAAACTATGGCTACACCTTC. Amino acids: CASSLRTGGINYGYTF. This chain links TRBV7-9 with TRBJ1-2; 10 bases align to TRBD1. Unmatched junction bases numbered 5, after V lost 2 bases and J lost 2 bases. This CDR3 has 16 amino acids. Germline loops: CDR1 SEHNR, CDR2 FQNEAQ (reference sequence).

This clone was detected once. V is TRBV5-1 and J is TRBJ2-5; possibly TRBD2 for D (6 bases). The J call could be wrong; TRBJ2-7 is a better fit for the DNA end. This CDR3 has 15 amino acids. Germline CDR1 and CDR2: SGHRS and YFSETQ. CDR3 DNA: TGCGCCAGCAGCTTGGAACCGCCCGGGGGCTACGAGCAGTACTTC. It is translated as CASSLEPPGGYEQYF.

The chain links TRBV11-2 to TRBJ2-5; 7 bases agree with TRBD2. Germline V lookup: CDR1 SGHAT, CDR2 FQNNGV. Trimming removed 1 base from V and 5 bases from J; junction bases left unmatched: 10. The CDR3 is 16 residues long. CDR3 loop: CASSLVAGFGGETQYF. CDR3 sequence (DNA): TGTGCCAGCAGCTTAGTGGCAGGGTTCGGGGGGGAGACCCAGTACTTC.

CDR3 protein: CATSRLGQSAQYF. Here the CDR3 DNA reads TGTGCCACCAGCAGGCTAGGACAGAGTGCGCAGTATTTT. J is TRBJ2-3 and V is TRBV15; tentative D call: TRBD1 (6 bases). V was trimmed by 3 bases and J by 10 bases, leaving 14 bases between them. The germline CDR1 and CDR2 sequences are LNHNV and YYDKDF (reference sequence). The CDR3 runs to 13 residues.

CDR3 sequence: CASSESGTDTQYF. The CDR3 DNA reads as TGTGCCAGCAGTGAATCGGGCACAGATACGCAGTATTTT. This rearrangement joins TRBV25-1 to TRBJ2-3; D is undetermined. The V gene lost 1 base and the J gene lost 1 base, with 3 bases spanning the gap. From germline, CDR1 is MGHDK and CDR2 SYGVNS. CDR3 size: 13 residues.